Presented here are 5 T cell receptor beta chains from one specimen sequenced in a study of early T cells in non-severe SARS-CoV-2 infection. Using its own MiXCR run on the 5' RACE reads, TCRdb lists one record per CDR3 protein. The sample holds 37,000 or so distinct CDR3 sequences, approximately 5.9% seen once. Sequencing was performed on whole blood. Receptors were obtained from an adult who was a healthcare worker with PCR-confirmed SARS-CoV-2 infection or an uninfected control (not recorded which).

This clonotype was recorded many times. V and J are TRBV20-1 and TRBJ1-1; D gene uncertain. CDR1 is DFQATT, CDR2 SNEGSKA, per germline (reference sequence). The CDR3 is 14 residues long. Trimming took off 5 bases at V and 0 bases at J, with 13 bases between the two ends. CDR3 DNA: TGCAGTGCTGTTTTTGCCGACATGAACACTGAAGCTTTCTTT. Amino acids: CSAVFADMNTEAFF.

Ten or more counts support this clonotype. The V and J genes are TRBV15 and TRBJ2-2, with TRBD2 as a possible D gene (5 bases). The V end lost 5 bases, the J end lost 5 bases, and 9 bases lay between the germline ends. Germline CDR1 reads LNHNV; CDR2 reads YYDKDF (reference sequence). CDR3 length: 13 residues. CDR3 nucleotides: TGTGCCACCAGCGTCGCGGGTACCGGGGAGCTGTTTTTT. It codes for CATSVAGTGELFF.

This clonotype was observed many times. The V call is TRBV11-2, the J call TRBJ2-1, with 9 bases identical to TRBD1. The germline CDR1 and CDR2 sequences are SGHAT and FQNNGV. Trimming cost V 4 bases and J 8 bases; bases outside gene matches: 9. The CDR3 length is 15 residues. The CDR3 reads CASSSPGQGSDEQFF. The CDR3 DNA reads as TGTGCCAGCAGCTCACCGGGACAGGGTTCTGATGAGCAGTTCTTC. The full variable domain, in which reference TRBV11-2 and TRBJ2-1 provide the parts outside the CDR3, is EAGVAQSPRYKIIEKRQSVAFWCNPISGHATLYWYQQILGQGPKLLIQFQNNGVVDDSQLPKDRFSAERLKGVDSTLKIQPAKLEDSAVYLCASSSPGQGSDEQFFGPGTRLTVL.

This clonotype was recorded at least ten times. The chain is built from TRBV5-1 and TRBJ1-6; D gene ambiguous. Germline values: CDR1 SGHRS, CDR2 YFSETQ. The CDR3 loop spans 13 amino acids. V shed 1 base and J shed 8 bases, with 7 bases lying between them. The CDR3, as DNA: TGCGCCAGCAGCTTGAACAGCTATTCACCCCTCCACTTT. As protein: CASSLNSYSPLHF. The full variable domain, rest sourced from reference TRBV5-1 and TRBJ1-6, is KAGVTQTPRYLIKTRGQQVTLSCSPISGHRSVSWYQQTPGQGLQFLFEYFSETQRNKGNFPGRFSGRQFSNSRSEMNVSTLELGDSALYLCASSLNSYSPLHFGNGTRLTVT.

This clonotype was seen only a few times. The chain carries TRBV7-8 and TRBJ2-1; D uncertain. The CDR3 extends over 14 amino acids. Germline CDR1 SGHVS, CDR2 FQNEAQ. V lost 0 bases and J lost 7, with 10 bases in between. The CDR3 protein is CASSLAMKQNEQFF. The CDR3 region has the DNA TGTGCCAGCAGCTTAGCAATGAAGCAGAATGAGCAGTTCTTC.